The TCR beta chain under discussion was sequenced for a study of cytomegalovirus exposure and HLA in healthy donors. The germline V and J ends were trimmed by 4 bases and 5 bases, with 12 bases remaining between them. Germline CDR1 reads SGDLS; CDR2 reads YYNGEE. The CDR3 totals 13 residues. For this clone: Its antigen remains unidentified.

Study-level results: Investigators reported under 200 TCR beta chains as tied to cytomegalovirus. As a later analysis revealed, the rate of TCR association differed by HLA locus, with DRB1 most and HLA-C fewest. The majority of CMV-associated TCR beta chains were reported as apparently HLA-restricted in a later analysis. It was only CMV serostatus that was available as immune exposure information.

With 60 Vbeta and 13 Jbeta primers, the PCR was carried out. TCRdb's table, derived via immunoSEQ multiplex PCR, lists solely in-frame clones and lacks some. The table has 130,000 or so clones, 74% seen once. The receptor was isolated from a man between 18 and 29 years old in good health and CMV-seropositive. Sequenced input: PBMCs. V and J are TRBV9 and TRBJ2-5; D might be TRBD2 (6 bases). CDR3 loop: CASSRGNMETQYF. CDR3 coding DNA: TGTGCCAGCAGCCGGGGGAATATGGAGACCCAGTACTTC.